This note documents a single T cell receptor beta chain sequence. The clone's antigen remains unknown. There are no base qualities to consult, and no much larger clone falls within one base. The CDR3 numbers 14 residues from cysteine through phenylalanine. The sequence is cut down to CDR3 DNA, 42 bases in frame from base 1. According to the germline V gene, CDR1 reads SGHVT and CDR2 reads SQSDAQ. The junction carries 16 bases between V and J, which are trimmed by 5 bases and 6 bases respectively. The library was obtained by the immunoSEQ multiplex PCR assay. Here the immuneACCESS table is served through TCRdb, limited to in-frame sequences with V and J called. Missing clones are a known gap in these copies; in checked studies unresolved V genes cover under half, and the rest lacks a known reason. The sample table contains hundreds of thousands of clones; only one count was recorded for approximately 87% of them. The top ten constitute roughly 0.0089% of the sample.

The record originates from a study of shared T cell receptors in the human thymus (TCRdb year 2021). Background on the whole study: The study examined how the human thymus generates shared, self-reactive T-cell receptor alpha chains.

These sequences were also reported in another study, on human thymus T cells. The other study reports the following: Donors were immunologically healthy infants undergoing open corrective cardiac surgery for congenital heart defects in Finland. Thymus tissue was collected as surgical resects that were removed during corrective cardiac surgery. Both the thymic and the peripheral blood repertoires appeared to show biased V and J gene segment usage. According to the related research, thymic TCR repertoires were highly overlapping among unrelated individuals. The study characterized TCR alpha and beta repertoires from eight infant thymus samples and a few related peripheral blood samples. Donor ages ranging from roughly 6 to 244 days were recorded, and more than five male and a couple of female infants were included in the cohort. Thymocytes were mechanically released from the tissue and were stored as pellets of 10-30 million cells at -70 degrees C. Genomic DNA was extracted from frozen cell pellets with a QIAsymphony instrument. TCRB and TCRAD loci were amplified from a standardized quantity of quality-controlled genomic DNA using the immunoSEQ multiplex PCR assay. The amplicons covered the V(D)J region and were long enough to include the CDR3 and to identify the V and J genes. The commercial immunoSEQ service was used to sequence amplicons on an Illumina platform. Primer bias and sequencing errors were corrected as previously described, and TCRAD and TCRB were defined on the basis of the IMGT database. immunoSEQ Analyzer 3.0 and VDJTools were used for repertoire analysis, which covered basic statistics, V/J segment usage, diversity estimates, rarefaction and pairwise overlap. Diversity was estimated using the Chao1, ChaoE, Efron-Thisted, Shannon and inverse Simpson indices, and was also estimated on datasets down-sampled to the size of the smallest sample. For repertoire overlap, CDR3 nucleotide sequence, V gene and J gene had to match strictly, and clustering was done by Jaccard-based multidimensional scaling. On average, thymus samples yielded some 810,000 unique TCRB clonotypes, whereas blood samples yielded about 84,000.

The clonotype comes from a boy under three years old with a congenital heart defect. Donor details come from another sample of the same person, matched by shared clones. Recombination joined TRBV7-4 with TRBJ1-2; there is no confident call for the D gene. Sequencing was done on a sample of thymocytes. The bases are TGTGCCAGCAGCATCTCCTTGTGGCCAGATGGCTACACCTTC. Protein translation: CASSISLWPDGYTF. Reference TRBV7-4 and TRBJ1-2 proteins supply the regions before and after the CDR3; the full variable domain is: GAGVSQSPRYKVAKRGRDVALRCDSISGHVTLYWYRQTLGQGSEVLTYSQSDAQRDKSGRPSGRFSAERPERSVSTLKIQRTEQGDSAVYLCASSISLWPDGYTFGSGTRLTVV.